Listed below are T cell receptor beta chains from one sample, sequenced in a study of metastatic and nonmetastatic thyroid tumors. TCRdb re-clonotyped the PCR reads through MiXCR. Among 43,000 or so clones, approximately 24% were seen once, and the ten largest hold around 3.5%. The specimen was blood. Receptor source: a male donor with papillary thyroid cancer or a benign thyroid nodule (not recorded which). Some clones in this sample may be carry-over from other donors' samples. CDR3s include the opening cysteine and the closing phenylalanine or tryptophan. The order of the fields is clone size, CDR3 length, D gene, V gene, J gene, CDR3 protein, CDR3 DNA. The D gene is left open where the match is weak. Clone size is stated in some rows and not others, as once, few, many or a class when expanded.

clone_size: -
cdr3_length: 16
d_call: TRBD2
v_call: TRBV11-2
j_call: TRBJ2-7
cdr3_aa: CASSRGASGPLLEQYF
cdr3_nt: TGTGCCAGCAGCCGTGGGGCTAGCGGGCCTCTTCTGGAGCAGTACTTC

clone_size: -
cdr3_length: 13
d_call: TRBD2
v_call: TRBV5-1
j_call: TRBJ2-1
cdr3_aa: CASSLGTSNEQFF
cdr3_nt: TGCGCCAGCAGCCTCGGGACTAGCAATGAGCAGTTCTTC

clone_size: -
cdr3_length: 12
d_call: -
v_call: TRBV6-1
j_call: TRBJ1-2
cdr3_aa: CASSGGGKGYTF
cdr3_nt: TGTGCCAGCTCTGGAGGGGGAAAAGGCTACACCTTC

clone_size: many
cdr3_length: 16
d_call: -
v_call: TRBV10-3
j_call: TRBJ2-1
cdr3_aa: CAISGGSGTPYNEQFF
cdr3_nt: TGTGCCATCAGTGGGGGCTCGGGGACACCTTACAATGAGCAGTTCTTC

clone_size: -
cdr3_length: 16
d_call: -
v_call: TRBV9
j_call: TRBJ1-6
cdr3_aa: CASMDRQVTNNSPLHF
cdr3_nt: TGTGCCAGCATGGACCGGCAGGTGACTAATAATTCACCCCTCCACTTT

clone_size: many
cdr3_length: 14
d_call: -
v_call: TRBV2
j_call: TRBJ2-2
cdr3_aa: CANQGRGGTGELFF
cdr3_nt: TGTGCCAACCAGGGTCGGGGAGGCACCGGGGAGCTGTTTTTT

clone_size: many
cdr3_length: 16
d_call: TRBD2
v_call: TRBV19
j_call: TRBJ2-1
cdr3_aa: CASSRLAGGTYSEQFF
cdr3_nt: TGTGCCAGTAGCCGACTAGCGGGAGGAACTTATTCTGAGCAGTTCTTC

clone_size: many
cdr3_length: 12
d_call: -
v_call: TRBV3-1
j_call: TRBJ2-7
cdr3_aa: CASSPGSDEQYF
cdr3_nt: TGTGCCAGCAGTCCGGGGAGCGACGAGCAGTACTTC

clone_size: many
cdr3_length: 15
d_call: -
v_call: TRBV4-1
j_call: TRBJ1-2
cdr3_aa: CASSQVTDSNYGYTF
cdr3_nt: TGCGCCAGCAGCCAAGTGACAGACAGTAACTATGGCTACACCTTC

clone_size: -
cdr3_length: 15
d_call: TRBD1
v_call: TRBV28
j_call: TRBJ1-2
cdr3_aa: CASSSGTGAGYGYTF
cdr3_nt: TGTGCCAGCAGTTCCGGCACAGGGGCGGGGTATGGCTACACCTTC

clone_size: -
cdr3_length: 13
d_call: TRBD1
v_call: TRBV5-1
j_call: TRBJ1-2
cdr3_aa: CASIRGDREGYTF
cdr3_nt: TGTGCCAGCATCCGTGGGGACAGGGAAGGCTACACCTTC